This TCR beta chain was recovered during a study of vaccination effects on CD4 cells after COVID-19 (dated by TCRdb to 2022 to 2024). About the study as a whole: Participants received two doses of either the BNT162b2 or the mRNA-1273 mRNA SARS-CoV-2 vaccine. SARS-CoV-2 spike-specific CD4+ TCR repertoires from before and after mRNA vaccination were compared in COVID-19 convalescent patients and in infection-naive vaccine recipients. In the study, cultures from other donors were sequenced using the Oncomine TCR Beta short-read assay on an Illumina iSeq 100. A total of 9 to 11 COVID-19 convalescent patients and a few SARS-CoV-2-naive healthy vaccine recipients were included in the full study. Overall study results and their limits: Only a small number of convalescent patients were included, and no early post-infection timepoints were available, which limited the study. Both infection-induced and vaccine-induced clones contracted markedly at late post-vaccination timepoints, which is consistent with waning T cell responses. Among healthy vaccine recipients, nearly all vaccine-induced clones were SARS-CoV-2 mono-reactive, and just 1 of 255 was cross-reactive with common cold coronaviruses.

Concerning this clone: What this receptor recognizes is not known. No much larger clone is present one base from it, and per-base qualities are unavailable.

In the ViraFEST assay, PBMC were stimulated with viral peptide pools, and TCR sequencing was then used to find antigen-specific CD4+ T cell clonotypes based on their expansion. After around ten days of culture, CD4+ T cells were isolated with the EasySep CD4+ T cell isolation kit. The absence of prior SARS-CoV-2 infection in healthy vaccine recipients was confirmed by negative nucleocapsid antibodies before and after vaccination. Approximately 2.1 million PBMC per well were cultured in IMDM with around 5% human AB serum, about 9.4 IU/ml IL-2 and gentamicin, plus 10 ug/ml peptides. On days 3 and 7, half of the culture medium was replaced with fresh IL-2-containing medium. Unless noted otherwise, every peptide stimulation condition was cultured in triplicate wells. Using Ficoll-Paque Plus gradient centrifugation, PBMC were separated from whole blood and then either used fresh or cryopreserved at -140C. The overlapping peptide pools covered the spike proteins of SARS-CoV-2 and of the common cold coronaviruses HCoV-NL63, HCoV-OC43 and HCoV-229E. The QIAamp micro DNA kit was used to extract genomic DNA from the cultured CD4+ T cells.

The library was produced with the immunoSEQ multiplex PCR assay. TCR beta CDR3 sequencing was performed on DNA from the cultured, isolated CD4+ T cells. The study's own analysis went as follows. Non-productive TCR sequences were removed and reads were trimmed to the CDR3 region, keeping CDR3s of at least 7 amino acids. Antigen-specific clonotypes were identified using the MANAFEST web app by comparison of expansion in peptide wells against reference cultures. To count as positive, a clone had to show expansion at FDR<0.05 compared with the reference and with all other wells, an odds ratio above 5, and a frequency above 0.1% in two replicate wells. Cross-reactive clonotypes were defined as significantly expanded in SARS-CoV-2 spike wells and in at least one common cold coronavirus spike condition. Using the stringdist R package, CDR3 similarity was measured by Levenshtein distance, and unrooted trees were constructed with ape in R 3.6.1. Imported from immuneACCESS, the table was reduced by TCRdb to in-frame sequences with V and J called. These copies leave out some clones; in studies compared against another copy, an unresolved V gene accounts for under half, and the cause of the remainder is not known. The DNA was the basis for D and trimming; V, J and clone size are from that table. Present in this sample are tens of thousands of clones, about four fifths of which were seen just once. The top ten constitute less than 3% of the sample.

V is shortened by 4 bases, J by 4 bases, and the region joining them spans 13 bases. From its cysteine to its phenylalanine, the CDR3 spans 14 amino acids. Only the CDR3 region is kept as DNA, spanning 42 bases read in frame from base 1. CDR1 is given as MDHEN and CDR2 as SYDVKM, both from the germline V gene. Sequencing was performed on CD4+ T cells from PBMCs cultured with HCoV-229E spike peptides, taken before COVID-19 vaccination. Reading the label with the study, this specimen's cell subset or site is: HCoV-229E spike overlapping peptide pool stimulation. The chain uses TRBV28 and TRBJ1-2; the D gene is possibly TRBD1, with 6 bases matching. The sequence came from a human donor who received a COVID-19 vaccine. The bases are TGTGCCAGCAGTTCCACTCCAGGGGCCTATGGCTACACCTTC. Translated, this is CASSSTPGAYGYTF.